The 15 T cell receptor beta chains below were found in one sample sequenced in a study of CD8+ T cells in alopecia areata. Investigators isolated RNA and reverse transcribed it into cDNA to act as the sequencing template. TCRdb's table, derived via immunoSEQ multiplex PCR, lists solely in-frame clones and lacks some. The table has fewer than 80,000 clones, 50% to 75% seen once. This specimen was CD8+ T cells sorted from blood, taken at week 0. Every receptor here comes from a human donor with alopecia areata.

The chain combines TRBV19 with TRBJ2-7, with D possibly TRBD2 on 6 matching bases. Germline V gene sequence: CDR1 LNHDA, CDR2 SQIVND (reference sequence). CDR3 length: 13 residues. V dropped 3 bases and J dropped 4 bases, with 10 bases sitting between them. In DNA, the CDR3 is TGTGCCAGTAGTATGGGACTGGGATACGAGCAGTACTTC. Amino acid sequence: CASSMGLGYEQYF.

The chain employs TRBV29-1 and TRBJ2-2, with D unclear. Trimming pared 4 bases from V and 9 bases from J, leaving 12 bases between. The CDR3 totals 12 residues. Per germline, CDR1 SQVTM and CDR2 ANQGSEA. CDR3 bases: TGCAGCGTTGGGGGTTCCGGAAGGGAGCTGTTTTTT. Protein product: CSVGGSGRELFF.

The chain carries TRBV7-9 and TRBJ2-5; D not certain. CDR1 and CDR2 from the germline V gene are SEHNR and FQNEAQ (reference sequence). The V and J ends lost 5 bases and 2 bases respectively, with 12 bases between them. The CDR3 sequence is 14 residues long. The CDR3 coding sequence is TGTGCCAGCAGCCCCGTCGGGCAACAAGAGACCCAGTACTTC. It translates to CASSPVGQQETQYF.

V usage is TRBV30 and J usage is TRBJ1-2, with D maybe TRBD1 (5 bases). Germline V gene data show CDR1 as GTSNPN and CDR2 as SVGIG (reference sequence). The CDR3 spans 12 residues. Between the trimmed V and J ends, which lost 3 bases and 2 bases, there was a span of 7 bases. CDR3 coding DNA: TGTGCCTGGAGGACAGACAACTATGGCTACACCTTC. Translated: CAWRTDNYGYTF.

The chain joins TRBV9 to TRBJ2-3; D not certain. Germline CDR1 SGDLS, CDR2 YYNGEE. This CDR3 region has 14 residues. V was clipped by 1 base and J by 0 bases, with 6 bases between them. CDR3 in amino acids: CASSVKISTDTQYF. CDR3 nucleotides: TGTGCCAGCAGCGTAAAGATCAGCACAGATACGCAGTATTTT.

This clone is medium-sized (0.01 to 0.1%) within its sample. The chain couples TRBV19 to TRBJ1-1; 8 nucleotides line up with TRBD1. The CDR3 has 18 amino acids. Germline CDR1 is LNHDA and CDR2 is SQIVND (reference sequence). J lost 6 bases, V lost 3 bases, and 18 bases had no gene match. The CDR3 DNA sequence: TGTGCCAGTAGTATTGCCTCGGGACAGGCGTCCTTAAGCGCTGAAGCTTTCTTT. Translating it yields CASSIASGQASLSAEAFF.

The chain is built from TRBV29-1 and TRBJ1-1, with 10 bases that match TRBD1. The V gene end was trimmed by 8 bases and the J gene end by 5 bases; junction bases not matched to a gene: 8. The germline CDR1 and CDR2 sequences are SQVTM and ANQGSEA. The CDR3 loop spans 13 amino acids. The DNA of the CDR3 is TGCAGCACGCAGGGACAGGGGAAAACTGAAGCTTTCTTT. Translating gives CSTQGQGKTEAFF.

This clone was detected many times. The chain combines TRBV13 with TRBJ2-3; D is unclear. The germline V gene encodes CDR1 PRHDT and CDR2 FYEKMQ (reference sequence). V lost 5 bases to trimming and J lost 3 bases, with 9 bases between them. CDR3 length equals 13 residues. CDR3 protein: CASSPGRTDTQYF. The CDR3 DNA reads TGTGCCAGCAGCCCTGGCCGGACAGATACGCAGTATTTT.

The gene calls are TRBV4-1 and TRBJ2-5; tentative D call: TRBD2 (6 bases). The V gene's germline CDR1 is MGHRA and CDR2 YSYEKL. The CDR3 contains 16 residues. The V end lost 0 bases, the J end lost 0 bases, and 11 bases lay between the germline ends. The CDR3 reads CASSQDDSGYQETQYF. CDR3 nucleotide sequence: TGCGCCAGCAGCCAAGATGATAGCGGCTACCAAGAGACCCAGTACTTC.

The J gene is TRBJ1-2, the V gene TRBV30, with D uncertain. Germline loops: CDR1 GTSNPN, CDR2 SVGIG (reference sequence). CDR3 size: 18 residues. V lost 1 base to trimming and J lost 4 bases, with 25 bases between them. The CDR3 bases are TGTGCCTGGAGTGGAACCGGGAAATGGATTATAAGTGCCTATGGCTACACCTTC. It is translated as CAWSGTGKWIISAYGYTF.

The rearrangement uses TRBV7-2 and TRBJ2-1; 12 positions agree with TRBD2. The germline V gene encodes CDR1 SGHTA and CDR2 FQGNSA. The CDR3 is 17 residues long. With V trimmed by 2 bases and J by 4 bases, 6 bases remained unmatched. The CDR3 coding sequence is TGTGCCAGCAGCTTAAAACTAGCGGGAGGCCAGTACAATGAGCAGTTCTTC. Protein product: CASSLKLAGGQYNEQFF. The variable domain in full, completed from reference TRBV7-2 and TRBJ2-1, reads GAGVSQSPSNKVTEKGKDVELRCDPISGHTALYWYRQSLGQGLEFLIYFQGNSAPDKSGLPSDRFSAERTGGSVSTLTIQRTQQEDSAVYLCASSLKLAGGQYNEQFFGPGTRLTVL.

This chain uses TRBV11-2 with TRBJ2-7; 7 bases agree with TRBD2. V shed 0 bases, J shed 3 bases, and the junction held 11 bases outside the gene matches. The CDR3 has 17 residues. CDR1 and CDR2 from the germline V gene are SGHAT and FQNNGV. CDR3 loop: CASSLDTRTSFLYEQYF. DNA for the CDR3: TGTGCCAGCAGCTTAGATACCCGGACTAGTTTTCTCTACGAGCAGTACTTC.

The J gene is TRBJ2-1, the V gene TRBV27; 14 bases fit TRBD2. V lost 3 bases and J lost 8; bases outside the gene matches: 3. Germline V gene lookup returns CDR1 MNHEY and CDR2 SMNVEV (reference sequence). The CDR3 sequence is 15 residues long. CDR3 in amino acids: CASSFGTSGGYEQFF. The DNA for the CDR3 is TGTGCCAGCAGTTTCGGGACTAGCGGGGGTTATGAGCAGTTCTTC.

This clone was seen just once. The rearrangement joins TRBV5-1 to TRBJ2-7; 10 nucleotides align to TRBD1. This CDR3 comprises 14 residues. Germline CDR1 is SGHRS and CDR2 is YFSETQ. Trimming took 2 bases from V and 4 from J; bases not matched to a gene: 3. The CDR3 coding sequence is TGCGCCAGCAGCTTAGGGACAGGGGCGTACGAGCAGTACTTC. It codes for CASSLGTGAYEQYF.

The CDR3 loop is CASSVKNNSPLHF. The CDR3 DNA sequence: TGTGCCAGCAGCGTCAAAAACAATTCACCCCTCCACTTT. The chain combines TRBV9 with TRBJ1-6; D is unresolved. Germline-derived CDR1 and CDR2 are SGDLS and YYNGEE. This CDR3 is 13 amino acids long. V shed 2 bases and J shed 7 bases, with 7 bases lying between them.